The 18 T cell receptor beta chains in this list originate from one sample, sequenced in a study of blood T cell repertoires in COVID-19. The repertoire was sequenced with immunoSEQ multiplex PCR; TCRdb's copy has only in-frame clones and lacks some. The sample consists of about 60,000 clones, about 90% of them appearing once. Material for sequencing was peripheral blood. These receptors originate from a man in his 60s with acute or convalescent COVID-19.

V and J are TRBV6-6 and TRBJ1-4; the D gene is possibly TRBD1 (6 bases). Trimming removed 2 bases from V and 6 bases from J, with 13 bases in between. CDR3 size: 15 residues. CDR1 is MNHNY, CDR2 SVGAGI, per germline (reference sequence). This chain's CDR3 is CASSYPQGLDEKLFF. The CDR3 region has the DNA TGTGCCAGCAGTTACCCTCAGGGGTTGGATGAAAAACTGTTTTTT.

CDR3 protein: CASSGALITDTQYF. The CDR3 DNA sequence: TGTGCCAGCAGTGGGGCTCTTATCACAGATACGCAGTATTTT. V is TRBV9 and J is TRBJ2-3; a weak D match, TRBD1 (5 bases). This CDR3 is 14 amino acids long. Germline-derived CDR1 and CDR2 are SGDLS and YYNGEE. The V end was cut by 5 bases, the J end by 2 bases, with 12 bases between.

V is TRBV5-1 and J is TRBJ2-2; D is unresolved. Germline CDR1 and CDR2: SGHRS and YFSETQ. This CDR3 has 14 amino acids. V shed 1 base and J shed 1 base, with 5 bases lying between them. CDR3 region: CASSLFKNTGELFF. CDR3 bases: TGCGCCAGCAGCTTGTTTAAGAACACCGGGGAGCTGTTTTTT.

The genes are TRBV10-3 and TRBJ1-4, with 8 positions matching TRBD1. Germline CDR1 reads ENHRY; CDR2 reads SYGVKD. J was trimmed by 1 base and V by 2 bases; bases with no gene match: 3. CDR3 length: 16 residues. CDR3 sequence (DNA): TGTGCCATCAGTGAGAGACAGGGGAGAACTAATGAAAAACTGTTTTTT. It encodes CAISERQGRTNEKLFF.

The chain is built from TRBV5-3 and TRBJ2-2; the match to TRBD2 covers 11 bases. TRBV5-3 qualifies as an ORF whose function is uncertain. Trimming cost V 4 bases and J 7 bases; bases outside gene matches: 12. The CDR3 loop spans 17 amino acids. The CDR3 DNA reads as TGTGCCAGAAGCCGTCCGACTAGCGGGATGGGTAGCGGGGAGCTGTTTTTT. It yields the protein CARSRPTSGMGSGELFF.

The chain employs TRBV30 and TRBJ2-7; TRBD1 is a possible D gene (6 bases). V gave up 4 bases and J gave up 6 bases, with 13 bases separating them. The germline V gene has CDR1 GTSNPN and CDR2 SVGIG (reference sequence). This CDR3 region has 12 residues. CDR3 in amino acids: CAWNSGAGEQYF. As DNA, the CDR3 is TGTGCCTGGAACTCAGGGGCAGGCGAGCAGTACTTC.

V usage is TRBV5-1 and J usage is TRBJ2-3, with TRBD2 identical over 8 bases. The germline gives CDR1 SGHRS, CDR2 YFSETQ. The CDR3 has 16 amino acids. Losses at the gene ends were 3 bases for V and 0 bases for J; bases not matched to a gene: 6. The CDR3 DNA follows: TGCGCCAGCAGCTCCCCTTCGGGAGGGAGCACAGATACGCAGTATTTT. This codes for CASSSPSGGSTDTQYF.

V gene TRBV10-3 combines with J gene TRBJ1-2; D is ambiguous. Trimming left V 5 bases short and J 2 bases short, with 12 bases between. Germline values: CDR1 ENHRY, CDR2 SYGVKD. This CDR3 spans 14 amino acids. The CDR3 spells CAISYHSTNYGYTF. In nucleotides, the CDR3 is TGTGCCATCAGTTACCACAGTACCAACTATGGCTACACCTTC.

The gene calls are TRBV5-1 and TRBJ2-5; 7 bases match TRBD2. This CDR3 has 13 amino acids. Trimming took 2 bases from V and 5 from J; bases not matched to a gene: 3. Germline assignment: CDR1 SGHRS and CDR2 YFSETQ. CDR3 nucleotide sequence: TGCGCCAGCAGCTTTTCGGGGGGTGAGACCCAGTACTTC. This codes for CASSFSGGETQYF.

This chain joins TRBV9 and TRBJ2-3; D is ambiguous. V lost 4 bases, J lost 2 bases, and 14 bases lay in between. CDR1 is SGDLS, CDR2 YYNGEE, per germline. The CDR3 is 15 amino acids. CDR3 sequence reads: CASSPMLRDTDTQYF. The CDR3, as DNA: TGTGCCAGCAGCCCGATGTTGAGAGACACAGATACGCAGTATTTT. Full variable domain (rest looked up from reference TRBV9 and TRBJ2-3): DSGVTQTPKHLITATGQRVTLRCSPRSGDLSVYWYQQSLDQGLQFLIQYYNGEERAKGNILERFSAQQFPDLHSELNLSSLELGDSALYFCASSPMLRDTDTQYFGPGTRLTVL.

The CDR3 here is CASSLIQGSYGYTF. The DNA of the CDR3 is TGTGCCAGCAGCCTAATCCAGGGCTCCTATGGCTACACCTTC. The chain recombines TRBV7-9 with TRBJ1-2; D perhaps matches TRBD1 (5 bases). The CDR3 spans 14 residues. Trimming took 5 bases from V and 4 from J, leaving 14 bases between them. The germline gives CDR1 SEHNR, CDR2 FQNEAQ (reference sequence).

The chain combines TRBV27 with TRBJ1-6; tentatively, D is TRBD1 (5 bases). With 3 bases removed from V and 7 bases from J, the gap between germline ends came to 19 bases. The CDR3 runs 17 residues. Germline V gene lookup returns CDR1 MNHEY and CDR2 SMNVEV (reference sequence). The CDR3 is CASSFLARGGGNSPLHF. In DNA form, the CDR3 reads TGTGCCAGCAGTTTCCTCGCTCGCGGGGGTGGAAATTCACCCCTCCACTTT.

The table lists this clone with a few counts. The CDR3 loop is CASSQSGTGGLQMGALFF. The CDR3, as DNA: TGTGCCAGCAGCCAAAGTGGGACAGGGGGCCTTCAAATGGGGGCACTGTTTTTT. The V gene is TRBV3-1 (or the pseudogene TRBV3-2), the J gene TRBJ1-4; 12 bases fit TRBD1. This CDR3 is built from 18 residues. The V gene's germline CDR1 is LGHDT and CDR2 YNNKEL (reference sequence). V trimming: 2 bases; J trimming: 13 bases; junction bases outside the gene matches: 17.

This clone was recorded once. The chain has TRBV11-3 and TRBJ1-4, with 9 nucleotides matching TRBD1. CDR3 length: 15 residues. V lost 5 bases and J lost 5; bases outside the gene matches: 6. In germline, CDR1 is SGHNT, CDR2 YENEEA. Here the CDR3 reads CASSPRTGENEKLFF. In DNA form, the CDR3 reads TGTGCCAGCAGCCCCCGGACAGGGGAAAATGAAAAACTGTTTTTT. The full variable domain, its missing parts supplied by reference TRBV11-3 and TRBJ1-4, is EAGVVQSPRYKIIEKKQPVAFWCNPISGHNTLYWYLQNLGQGPELLIRYENEEAVDDSQLPKDRFSAERLKGVDSTLKIQPAELGDSAVYLCASSPRTGENEKLFFGSGTQLSVL.

The V call is TRBV7-9, the J call TRBJ1-1; 7 bases match TRBD1. V dropped 5 bases and J dropped 10; count of bases not matched to a gene: 7. CDR3 size: 12 residues. Germline CDR1 and CDR2: SEHNR and FQNEAQ (reference sequence). This CDR3 reads CASSRDSWAAFF. Written as DNA, the CDR3 is TGTGCCAGCAGCCGGGACAGTTGGGCAGCTTTCTTT.

V is TRBV29-1 and J is TRBJ2-7; 8 nucleotides match TRBD2. Germline loops: CDR1 SQVTM, CDR2 ANQGSEA. V shed 5 bases, J shed 6 bases, and the junction held 9 bases outside the gene matches. CDR3 length equals 13 residues. CDR3 protein: CSVYTSGSSEQYF. DNA for the CDR3: TGCAGCGTTTATACGAGCGGGAGTTCCGAGCAGTACTTC.

The chain uses TRBV4-1 and TRBJ2-1; D possibly corresponds to TRBD1 (6 bases). CDR1 and CDR2 from the germline V gene are MGHRA and YSYEKL. The CDR3 is made up of 18 amino acids. V was trimmed by 4 bases and J by 8 bases, leaving 27 bases between them. CDR3 nucleotide sequence: TGCGCCAGCAGCCCCCGCTTGACCCTTATAGGACAGTTCCATGAGCAGTTCTTC. The encoded protein is CASSPRLTLIGQFHEQFF.

The gene calls are TRBV3-1 (or the pseudogene TRBV3-2) and TRBJ2-2; D is unresolved. The germline V and J ends were trimmed by 1 base and 6 bases, with 6 bases remaining between them. There are 13 residues in the CDR3. Germline V gene data show CDR1 as LGHDT and CDR2 as YNNKEL (reference sequence). This CDR3 is CASSQVSSGELFF. CDR3 coding DNA: TGTGCCAGCAGCCAAGTTTCTTCCGGGGAGCTGTTTTTT.